The 18 T cell receptor beta chains listed next were all sequenced from one sample in a study of human versus mouse CDR3 diversity and MHC coevolution (dated by TCRdb to about 2017). Preparation of the library involved the immunoSEQ multiplex PCR assay. TCRdb re-hosts the immuneACCESS table, in-frame sequences only. Its copies lack some clones; in the studies checked, an unresolved V gene accounts for under half of them, and the cause for the rest is not known. Across this sample there are about 77,000 clones, with around 92% seen only once. 0.15% of the sample lies in the top ten. The sequenced material came from naive CD4+ T cells from blood. In light of the paper, this sample's cell subset or site label describes: CD45RO-negative CD62L-positive naive CD4 T cells. The origin of the receptors is a person between 25 and 70 years old in good health.

This chain joins TRBV27 and TRBJ1-2; D is unresolved. CDR1 and CDR2 (germline): MNHEY, SMNVEV (reference sequence). Deletions cut 6 bases from V and 2 bases from J, with 10 bases between. CDR3 length: 13 residues. The CDR3 protein is CASRLANNYGYTF. The CDR3 DNA reads TGTGCCAGCAGGCTGGCAAACAACTATGGCTACACCTTC.

This clone was observed a single time. Other DNA sequences from this sample encode an identical CDR3 as well. The chain uses TRBV29-1 and TRBJ2-3; D is possibly TRBD1 (6 bases). There are 13 residues in the CDR3. CDR1 SQVTM and CDR2 ANQGSEA come from the germline V gene. Trimming pared 4 bases from V and 0 bases from J, leaving 8 bases between. As DNA, the CDR3 is TGCAGCGTTGGGGGGCGGAGCACAGATACGCAGTATTTT. This gives the protein CSVGGRSTDTQYF.

This chain uses TRBV6-5 with TRBJ1-2; D is undetermined. This CDR3 is 14 amino acids long. V was shortened by 5 bases and J by 7 bases, with 17 bases between the two germline ends. The germline gives CDR1 MNHEY, CDR2 SVGAGI. The CDR3 nucleotides read TGTGCCAGCAGTGAAGGTGCGGGAGGCCGTGGCTACACCTTC. Translating it yields CASSEGAGGRGYTF.

The chain combines TRBV27 with TRBJ2-3; D unresolved. Germline V CDR1 and CDR2: MNHEY, SMNVEV (reference sequence). The CDR3 sequence is 14 residues long. V lost 0 bases and J lost 2, with 6 bases in between. The CDR3 protein is CASSLSRNTDTQYF. The CDR3 nucleotides read TGTGCCAGCAGTTTATCTAGAAACACAGATACGCAGTATTTT.

The J gene is TRBJ2-1, the V gene TRBV10-3, with 13 bases that match TRBD2. The CDR3 loop spans 16 amino acids. Germline loops: CDR1 ENHRY, CDR2 SYGVKD. J gave up 8 bases and V 5 bases, and 9 bases lay outside the gene matches. The CDR3 bases are TGTGCCATCAGTTCGGAGACTAGCGGGAGGCTCTATGAGCAGTTCTTC. Residues: CAISSETSGRLYEQFF.

In nucleotides, the CDR3 is TGCGCCAGCAGCTTCCGACAGGGCTGGGTCCAAGAGACCCAGTACTTC. It yields the protein CASSFRQGWVQETQYF. The gene calls are TRBV4-1 and TRBJ2-5, with TRBD1 matching 7 bases. J gave up 1 base and V 5 bases, and 10 bases lay outside the gene matches. This CDR3 has 16 residues. CDR1 and CDR2 (germline): MGHRA, YSYEKL.

This clone was seen once. The chain has TRBV5-8 and TRBJ1-1; a weak D match, TRBD1 (5 bases). CDR1 SGHTS and CDR2 YDEGEE come from the germline V gene. There are 16 residues in the CDR3. V was pared by 2 bases and J by 0 bases, with 14 bases between. CDR3 protein: CASSLSPGRMNTEAFF. The CDR3 DNA reads TGTGCCAGCAGCTTAAGTCCAGGGCGGATGAACACTGAAGCTTTCTTT.

The chain couples TRBV7-2 to TRBJ1-1; 7 nucleotides line up with TRBD1. In germline, CDR1 is SGHTA, CDR2 FQGNSA. This CDR3 is built from 13 residues. V lost 5 bases to trimming and J lost 7 bases; unmatched junction nucleotides: 7. This CDR3 is CASSPGTVGEAFF. DNA for the CDR3: TGTGCCAGCAGCCCCGGGACAGTGGGTGAAGCTTTCTTT.

The rearrangement uses TRBV5-1 and TRBJ2-7; D gene ambiguous. The length of the CDR3 is 11 residues. V lost 4 bases and J lost 2, with 4 bases in between. Per germline, CDR1 SGHRS and CDR2 YFSETQ. CDR3 sequence: CASSGTYEQYF. Here the CDR3 DNA reads TGCGCCAGCAGCGGCACCTACGAGCAGTACTTC.

This clone has only one observation. This sequence joins TRBV5-4 and TRBJ2-1; possibly TRBD1 for D (6 bases). The CDR3 covers 15 residues. Per the germline V gene, CDR1 is SGHNT and CDR2 is YYREEE (reference sequence). Trimming cost V 0 bases and J 0 bases, with 7 bases left between them. Here the CDR3 DNA reads TGTGCCAGCAGCTTGGGAGGGGGCTCCTACAATGAGCAGTTCTTC. This encodes CASSLGGGSYNEQFF.

This clone was counted a single time. The J gene is TRBJ2-1, the V gene TRBV28, with a tentative D call TRBD2 (7 bases). The CDR3 contains 16 residues. Germline CDR1 MDHEN, CDR2 SYDVKM. V was trimmed by 7 bases and J by 0 bases, leaving 16 bases between them. The CDR3 is CASMSREGGSYNEQFF. The CDR3 DNA follows: TGTGCCAGCATGTCCAGGGAGGGGGGCTCCTACAATGAGCAGTTCTTC. Combining the CDR3 with reference TRBV28 and TRBJ2-1 gives the whole variable domain DVKVTQSSRYLVKRTGEKVFLECVQDMDHENMFWYRQDPGLGLRLIYFSYDVKMKEKGDIPEGYSVSREKKERFSLILESASTNQTSMYLCASMSREGGSYNEQFFGPGTRLTVL.

J is TRBJ1-5 and V is TRBV30, with a weak D call TRBD1 (6 bases). The V gene's germline CDR1 is GTSNPN and CDR2 SVGIG (reference sequence). V lost 2 bases, J lost 0 bases, and 14 bases lay in between. CDR3 length: 16 amino acids. CDR3 loop: CAWSRGQYYSNQPQHF. The CDR3 nucleotides are TGTGCCTGGAGTAGAGGACAGTATTATAGCAATCAGCCCCAGCATTTT.

This chain uses TRBV2 with TRBJ1-1; the match to TRBD1 covers 7 bases. The V gene's germline CDR1 is SNHLY and CDR2 FYNNEI. The CDR3 totals 13 residues. J gave up 4 bases and V 5 bases, and 4 bases lay outside the gene matches. CDR3 protein: CASSRQGFTEAFF. The CDR3, as DNA: TGTGCCAGCAGTCGACAGGGATTCACTGAAGCTTTCTTT.

The genes are TRBV2 and TRBJ2-2; 7 bases are shared with TRBD1. J lost 4 bases, V lost 4 bases, and 6 bases had no gene match. The CDR3 consists of 15 residues. Germline CDR1 reads SNHLY; CDR2 reads FYNNEI. CDR3 DNA sequence: TGTGCCAGCAGTGTAGGGGGCCGGGGCACCGGGGAGCTGTTTTTT. It specifies CASSVGGRGTGELFF.

V is TRBV6-1 and J is TRBJ1-5, with 8 bases aligning to TRBD1. The CDR3 totals 15 residues. V shed 3 bases, J shed 5 bases, and the junction held 6 bases outside the gene matches. CDR1 is MNHNS, CDR2 SASEGT, per germline. As DNA, the CDR3 is TGTGCCAGCAGTGAGACCGACAGGGGCCATCAGCCCCAGCATTTT. As protein: CASSETDRGHQPQHF.

The J gene is TRBJ2-5, the V gene TRBV5-5, with 10 bases matching TRBD1. This CDR3 contains 16 residues. Germline CDR1 is SGHKS and CDR2 is YYEKEE (reference sequence). The ends lost 3 bases at V and 2 bases at J; junction bases unmatched: 7. Written as DNA, the CDR3 is TGTGCCAGCAGCTGGACCGGGACAGGGGATCAAGAGACCCAGTACTTC. Encoded protein: CASSWTGTGDQETQYF.

This clone was counted a single time. The chain combines TRBV6-1 with TRBJ2-7; tentative D call: TRBD1 (7 bases). Trimming removed 6 bases at V and 5 bases at J, with 14 bases between. CDR1 and CDR2 (germline): MNHNS, SASEGT. The CDR3 extends over 13 amino acids. CDR3 coding DNA: TGTGCCAGCAGGAGCAGGGGGGTGGACGAGCAGTACTTC. It codes for CASRSRGVDEQYF.

V usage is TRBV11-2 and J usage is TRBJ1-5; D gene unclear. The CDR3 sequence is 15 residues long. The V end lost 0 bases, the J end lost 7 bases, and 13 bases lay between the germline ends. CDR1 SGHAT and CDR2 FQNNGV come from the germline V gene. CDR3 amino acids: CASSLEGSAGQPQHF. CDR3 bases: TGTGCCAGCAGCTTAGAGGGCAGCGCGGGGCAGCCCCAGCATTTT.